This T cell receptor beta chain was observed in a study of metastatic and nonmetastatic thyroid tumors. Study summary: Where malignant and benign thyroid patients were concerned, repertoires were compared across blood and tumor or nodule tissue. Study results and limitations: A significant increase in TCR beta diversity was reportedly seen in malignant thyroid tumors relative to benign nodules, in blood and tumor.

The entire patient cohort was treatment-naive prior to thyroid surgery. Authors' data handling: Across clinicopathological groups, CDR3 differences served as the basis for building a distant-metastasis classifier for papillary thyroid cancer. TCRdb redid the clone calls on the PCR reads using MiXCR. It is TCRdb's table, rather than the study itself, that gives the V and J calls and clone size. The data show around 20,000 clones, over 15% seen once. This clone was seen many times. As yet, its antigen is unknown. The CDR3 extends over 13 amino acids. Deletions cut 8 bases from V and 4 bases from J, with 15 bases between. The V gene's germline CDR1 is MNHNS and CDR2 SASEGT.

The rearrangement links TRBV6-1 to TRBJ2-7; no clear D gene. Source material: blood. The sequence derives from a male donor with papillary thyroid cancer or a benign thyroid nodule (not recorded which). Some clones in this sample may be carry-over from other donors' samples. Here the CDR3 reads CASSSENFYEQYF. The CDR3 region has the DNA TGTGCCAGCTCTTCGGAGAACTTTTACGAGCAGTACTTC.